Presented here are 29 T cell receptor beta chains from one specimen sequenced in a study of blood T cells in healthy people across ages. Combining a sample-barcoded 5' primer with a J-beta primer mix, a second PCR ran for 7 to 11 cycles. TCRdb reanalysed the 5' RACE reads using MiXCR and keeps one entry per CDR3 protein. The sample has about 1.8 million distinct CDR3 sequences, around half seen once. The source material was blood. These receptors all stem from a woman aged 40 to 55 in good health.

The V and J genes are TRBV27 and TRBJ2-7; TRBD1 agrees at 7 bases. Per the germline V gene, CDR1 is MNHEY and CDR2 is SMNVEV (reference sequence). The CDR3 totals 16 residues. The V and J ends lost 5 bases and 7 bases, in that order; junction bases with no gene match: 17. The CDR3 nucleotides are TGTGCCAGCAGTCAAGACAGGGCCTGGGGATACAATGAGCAGTACTTC. It translates to CASSQDRAWGYNEQYF.

The rearrangement joins TRBV27 to TRBJ2-7; 10 nucleotides align to TRBD1. There are 15 residues in the CDR3. The V gene end was trimmed by 7 bases and the J gene end by 2 bases; junction bases not matched to a gene: 8. Germline V gene sequence: CDR1 MNHEY, CDR2 SMNVEV (reference sequence). The CDR3 nucleotides are TGTGCCAGCATTCCCTTCGGGACAGGGGCCTACGAGCAGTACTTC. It translates to CASIPFGTGAYEQYF.

V is TRBV10-3 and J is TRBJ2-3, with D unresolved. The V end lost 0 bases, the J end lost 6 bases, and 10 bases lay between the germline ends. Germline V lookup: CDR1 ENHRY, CDR2 SYGVKD. The CDR3 has 14 amino acids. The CDR3 spells CAISESSREDTQYF. The CDR3 DNA reads TGTGCCATCAGTGAGTCGTCTAGAGAGGATACGCAGTATTTT.

The rearrangement joins TRBV12-3 or TRBV12-4 to TRBJ1-5, with D unclear. This CDR3 region has 14 residues. Trimming cost V 6 bases and J 3 bases, with 12 bases left between them. CDR3 bases: TGTGCCAGCAGAGACGGACGGGTCAATCAGCCCCAGCATTTT. It encodes CASRDGRVNQPQHF.

This chain uses TRBV9 with TRBJ2-3, with 15 bases fitting TRBD2. Germline V gene sequence: CDR1 SGDLS, CDR2 YYNGEE. CDR3 length: 22 amino acids. V lost 2 bases and J lost 5; bases outside the gene matches: 21. The chain's CDR3 is CASSVTGAGPGLAGGRGDTQYF. CDR3 DNA: TGTGCCAGCAGCGTTACAGGGGCCGGCCCAGGACTAGCGGGGGGGCGAGGAGATACGCAGTATTTT. The full variable domain, in which reference TRBV9 and TRBJ2-3 provide the parts outside the CDR3, is DSGVTQTPKHLITATGQRVTLRCSPRSGDLSVYWYQQSLDQGLQFLIQYYNGEERAKGNILERFSAQQFPDLHSELNLSSLELGDSALYFCASSVTGAGPGLAGGRGDTQYFGPGTRLTVL.

This clonotype came up a few times. This chain uses TRBV24-1 with TRBJ2-1; 9 bases map to TRBD2. In germline, CDR1 is KGHDR, CDR2 SFDVKD. This CDR3 spans 15 amino acids. Germline trimming cut 5 bases from V and 9 bases from J; bases unmatched to any gene: 10. The CDR3 reads CATSVGLAGTGEQFF. CDR3 coding DNA: TGTGCCACCAGTGTAGGTCTAGCGGGGACCGGTGAGCAGTTCTTC.

Of note for this clonotype: One end of the junction is discordant with germline, which a read error may explain. The V call is TRBV5-1, the J call TRBJ2-7; 9 positions agree with TRBD1. CDR1 and CDR2 from the germline V gene are SGHRS and YFSETQ. The CDR3 loop spans 15 amino acids. CDR3 in amino acids: CASSLRTGGPYERYF. The CDR3, as DNA: TGCGCCAGCAGCTTGAGAACAGGGGGCCCCTACGAGCGGTACTTC.

A few counts support this clonotype. The chain links TRBV6-2 or TRBV6-3 to TRBJ1-2, with 10 positions matching TRBD1. The CDR3 spans 16 residues. Germline V gene data show CDR1 as MNHEY and CDR2 as SVGEGT. V shed 2 bases, J shed 4 bases, and the junction held 7 bases outside the gene matches. The CDR3 bases are TGTGCCAGCAGTTACCCACGACAGGGGGCGAGCTATGGCTACACCTTC. Protein sequence: CASSYPRQGASYGYTF.

There are many counts of this clonotype. The chain employs TRBV7-2 and TRBJ1-2; D might be TRBD1 (5 bases). The CDR3 is 12 amino acids. V was cut by 0 bases and J by 7 bases, with 6 bases left in between. CDR1 and CDR2 from the germline V gene are SGHTA and FQGNSA. The CDR3 region has the DNA TGTGCCAGCAGCTTAGCAGGGGCTGGCTACACCTTC. Residues: CASSLAGAGYTF. Drawing the rest from reference TRBV7-2 and TRBJ1-2, the complete variable domain is GAGVSQSPSNKVTEKGKDVELRCDPISGHTALYWYRQSLGQGLEFLIYFQGNSAPDKSGLPSDRFSAERTGGSVSTLTIQRTQQEDSAVYLCASSLAGAGYTFGSGTRLTVV.

Only a few counts were recorded for this clonotype. The chain employs TRBV20-1 and TRBJ2-1, with D unclear. This CDR3 is built from 13 residues. Trimming cost V 7 bases and J 7 bases, with 17 bases left between them. Germline CDR1 DFQATT, CDR2 SNEGSKA (reference sequence). For the CDR3, the DNA is TGCAGTGTGAATAGCCCCCTGGGGAATGAGCAGTTCTTC. Protein product: CSVNSPLGNEQFF.

The chain links TRBV6-6 to TRBJ1-1; no reliable D call. The CDR3 totals 13 residues. Germline lookup yields CDR1 MNHNY and CDR2 SVGAGI (reference sequence). Deletions cut 6 bases from V and 0 bases from J, with 8 bases between. CDR3 in DNA: TGTGCCAGCAGGGAAGGGATGAACACTGAAGCTTTCTTT. It specifies CASREGMNTEAFF.

The genes are TRBV5-1 and TRBJ1-2; 10 bases are shared with TRBD1. The V gene's germline CDR1 is SGHRS and CDR2 YFSETQ. The CDR3 loop spans 15 amino acids. With V trimmed by 4 bases and J by 3 bases, 6 bases remained unmatched. Here the CDR3 DNA reads TGCGCCAGCAGCGCCTCCGGGACAGGGGACTATGGCTACACCTTC. This encodes CASSASGTGDYGYTF.

Regarding this clonotype: One junction end disagrees with the germline gene, perhaps due to a read error. V gene TRBV10-3 combines with J gene TRBJ2-1; the match to TRBD2 covers 14 bases. This CDR3 is built from 21 residues. Germline loops: CDR1 ENHRY, CDR2 SYGVKD. CDR3 nucleotides: TGTGCCATCAGGAGGGGGATAGGGACTAGCGGGGGACCGAGCTCCTACAATAAGCAGTTCTTC. Its protein product is CAIRRGIGTSGGPSSYNKQFF.

The gene calls are TRBV20-1 and TRBJ1-2, with 7 bases lining up with TRBD1. The germline V gene has CDR1 DFQATT and CDR2 SNEGSKA (reference sequence). The CDR3 sequence is 15 residues long. V dropped 6 bases and J dropped 3; count of bases not matched to a gene: 13. The CDR3 DNA is TGCAGTGCCCCCCCGACAGGGATGTTGGACTATGGCTACACCTTC. It encodes CSAPPTGMLDYGYTF.

This chain joins TRBV6-2 or TRBV6-3 and TRBJ2-1; TRBD2 matches at 10 bases. Trimming removed 5 bases from V and 11 bases from J; junction bases left unmatched: 6. The CDR3 covers 13 residues. Germline-derived CDR1 and CDR2 are MNHEY and SVGEGT. The CDR3 spells CASSLQTSGQQFF. The CDR3 region has the DNA TGTGCCAGCAGTCTGCAGACTAGCGGGCAGCAGTTCTTC.

The V gene is TRBV20-1, the J gene TRBJ2-3; D perhaps matches TRBD2 (6 bases). The V gene's germline CDR1 is DFQATT and CDR2 SNEGSKA (reference sequence). This CDR3 has 14 amino acids. V dropped 3 bases and J dropped 4 bases, with 14 bases sitting between them. CDR3 in DNA: TGCAGTGCTAGCAGCATGGGAGGTTCAGATACGCAGTATTTT. It is translated as CSASSMGGSDTQYF.

This clonotype was seen more than once but under ten times. The chain combines TRBV7-2 with TRBJ2-6, with unresolved D. In germline, CDR1 is SGHTA, CDR2 FQGNSA. The CDR3 contains 17 residues. Between the trimmed V and J ends, which lost 5 bases and 0 bases, there was a span of 14 bases. CDR3 nucleotides: TGTGCCAGCAGCATTCGCACAGTGGACTCTGGGGCCAACGTCCTGACTTTC. It specifies CASSIRTVDSGANVLTF.

The J gene is TRBJ2-5, the V gene TRBV20-1; no clear D gene. The V gene lost 3 bases and the J gene lost 5 bases, with 10 bases spanning the gap. The CDR3 extends over 12 amino acids. Germline V gene data show CDR1 as DFQATT and CDR2 as SNEGSKA (reference sequence). The CDR3 DNA follows: TGCAGTGCTAGGCCTGATGGGGAGACCCAGTACTTC. It is translated as CSARPDGETQYF.

In this sample, this clonotype turned up many times. The genes are TRBV29-1 and TRBJ1-2; a weak D match, TRBD1 (6 bases). Germline V lookup: CDR1 SQVTM, CDR2 ANQGSEA. Trimming removed 6 bases at V and 7 bases at J, with 18 bases between. The CDR3 has 13 residues. The CDR3 nucleotides read TGCAGCGTGGAGGATATTACAGGGTCTGGCTACACCTTC. Amino acids: CSVEDITGSGYTF.

The chain carries TRBV27 and TRBJ1-1; 7 bases are a match to TRBD1. This CDR3 is built from 14 residues. The V and J ends lost 6 bases and 3 bases, in that order; junction bases with no gene match: 7. Germline lookup yields CDR1 MNHEY and CDR2 SMNVEV (reference sequence). This CDR3 is CASRKGAGYTEAFF. The CDR3 nucleotides are TGTGCCAGCAGAAAGGGGGCAGGGTACACTGAAGCTTTCTTT.

The chain joins TRBV28 to TRBJ1-2; TRBD1 matches at 9 bases. The CDR3 has 15 residues. V was clipped by 4 bases and J by 6 bases; unmatched bases: 9. CDR1 and CDR2 (germline): MDHEN, SYDVKM. The CDR3 DNA reads TGTGCCAGCAGTTATCTACAGGGGGCTGGCCATGGCTACACCTTC. Its translation is CASSYLQGAGHGYTF.

The chain has TRBV6-1 and TRBJ2-1, with D possibly being TRBD1 (5 bases). V lost 3 bases, J lost 1 base, and 13 bases lay in between. CDR1 is MNHNS and CDR2 is SASEGT in the germline V gene. This CDR3 is built from 16 residues. The CDR3 sequence is CASSDGPRDSYNEQFF. CDR3 sequence (DNA): TGTGCCAGCAGTGACGGGCCCAGGGATTCCTACAATGAGCAGTTCTTC.

The chain employs TRBV20-1 and TRBJ1-1, with D perhaps matching TRBD1 (6 bases). The germline V gene has CDR1 DFQATT and CDR2 SNEGSKA (reference sequence). Trimming took 5 bases from V and 0 from J, leaving 13 bases between them. The CDR3 sequence is 14 residues long. The CDR3 loop reads CSAGETGMNTEAFF. The CDR3 DNA reads as TGCAGTGCTGGTGAGACAGGAATGAACACTGAAGCTTTCTTT.

The J gene is TRBJ2-1, the V gene TRBV18; D may be TRBD1 (6 bases). Deletions cut 6 bases from V and 2 bases from J, with 14 bases between. The CDR3 loop spans 15 amino acids. Per the germline V gene, CDR1 is KGHSH and CDR2 is LQKENI. The CDR3 region is CASSGVAGAYNEQFF. The CDR3 region has the DNA TGTGCCAGCTCCGGGGTGGCAGGGGCCTACAATGAGCAGTTCTTC.

The rearrangement links TRBV20-1 to TRBJ2-5, with D tentatively TRBD1 or TRBD2 (5 bases each). The CDR3 is 13 residues long. Looked up from germline, CDR1 is DFQATT and CDR2 is SNEGSKA (reference sequence). V lost 5 bases to trimming and J lost 3 bases, with 13 bases between them. The CDR3 DNA sequence: TGCAGTGCTGTCCTGGGGACCGAAGAGACCCAGTACTTC. Encoded protein: CSAVLGTEETQYF.

This clonotype was picked up many times. This chain connects TRBV20-1 to TRBJ2-5, with a possible D match to TRBD2 (6 bases). The CDR3 runs to 13 residues. Trimming took off 0 bases at V and 3 bases at J, with 8 bases between the two ends. Per the germline V gene, CDR1 is DFQATT and CDR2 is SNEGSKA (reference sequence). The CDR3 reads CSARDGGKETQYF. DNA of the CDR3: TGCAGTGCTAGAGATGGGGGGAAAGAGACCCAGTACTTC.

This chain joins TRBV20-1 and TRBJ2-5; no definite D call. V gave up 0 bases and J gave up 13 bases, with 12 bases separating them. Germline CDR1 and CDR2: DFQATT and SNEGSKA (reference sequence). This CDR3 comprises 11 residues. CDR3: CSARDPPTLYF. The CDR3 DNA sequence: TGCAGTGCTAGAGATCCCCCCACGCTGTACTTC.

V gene TRBV15 combines with J gene TRBJ2-3, with TRBD2 matching 7 bases. V shed 1 base and J 1 base; nucleotides not matched to a gene: 2. This CDR3 has 15 residues. Germline V lookup: CDR1 LNHNV, CDR2 YYDKDF (reference sequence). CDR3 sequence: CATSRVLAGTDTQYF. As DNA, the CDR3 is TGTGCCACCAGCAGAGTGCTAGCGGGCACAGATACGCAGTATTTT.

This clonotype was picked up a small number of times. CDR3 loop: CSARDPAGGQETQYF. CDR3 bases: TGCAGTGCTAGAGATCCCGCGGGGGGCCAAGAGACCCAGTACTTC. V and J are TRBV20-1 and TRBJ2-5, with 8 bases fitting TRBD2. The CDR3 is 15 residues long. V shed 0 bases and J 1 base; nucleotides not matched to a gene: 4. Germline CDR1 is DFQATT and CDR2 is SNEGSKA (reference sequence).